A selection of T cell receptor beta chains follows, all from one sample in a study of blood T cells in healthy people across ages. MiXCR, applied by TCRdb to the 5' RACE reads, yields one record per CDR3 protein. Of 1 million or so distinct CDR3 sequences in the sample, almost 25% were seen once. These data were also filed under a second study, of T cells of mothers and their children.

Material: blood. The origin of the receptors is a girl aged 2-10 years in good health. CDR3s include the opening cysteine and the closing phenylalanine or tryptophan. A D gene is named only where the DNA matches it firmly. Part of the rows lack a size; the others show once, few, many or a class for expanded clones.

J gene | clone size | V gene | D gene | CDR3 DNA | CDR3 protein
TRBJ2-2 | - | TRBV7-9 | TRBD1 | TGTGCCAGCAGCAACGACAGGGGCGGCGGGGAGCTGTTTTTT | CASSNDRGGGELFF
TRBJ2-5 | few | TRBV25-1 | TRBD1 | TGTGCCAGCAGTGCACCGGGACAGGGGCGTGAGACCCAGTACTTC | CASSAPGQGRETQYF
TRBJ2-7 | - | TRBV6-2/TRBV6-3 | - | TGTGCCAGTGGCGAGGCAGTCTACGAGCAGTACTTC | CASGEAVYEQYF
TRBJ2-7 | - | TRBV3-1 | TRBD1 | TGCGCCAGCAGCCCGGGACAGCGAACCTACGAGCAGTACTTC | CASSPGQRTYEQYF
TRBJ1-4 | - | TRBV5-1 | - | TGCGCCAGCAGCAGCGGCGAGCCAACTAATGAAAAACTGTTTTTT | CASSSGEPTNEKLFF
TRBJ2-5 | few | TRBV19 | TRBD1 | TGTGCCAGTAGTACCCACAGGGGGCAGGGAGAGACCCAGTACTTC | CASSTHRGQGETQYF
TRBJ2-7 | few | TRBV12-3/TRBV12-4 | - | TGTGCCAGCAGTGACAGCCCCTACGAGCAGTACTTC | CASSDSPYEQYF
TRBJ2-7 | - | TRBV20-1 | TRBD2 | TGCAGTGCTTCCCGCGGGACTAGCGGGGCCTACGAGCAGTACTTC | CSASRGTSGAYEQYF
TRBJ1-1 | few | TRBV7-3 | - | TGTGCCAGCAGACTGCAGGGTACGAACACTGAAGCTTTCTTT | CASRLQGTNTEAFF
TRBJ2-1 | few | TRBV15 | TRBD2 | TGTGCCACCAGTCGAACCACTAGCGGGAGTTTCGATGAGCAGTTCTTC | CATSRTTSGSFDEQFF
TRBJ2-7 | few | TRBV12-5 | TRBD2 | TGTGCTGGTGGGGGCGTAGCGGGAGGATTTTACGAGCAGTACTTC | CAGGGVAGGFYEQYF
TRBJ2-7 | - | TRBV12-3/TRBV12-4 | - | TGTGCCAGCAGTTTAACTCGGATTGACTACGAGCAGTACTTC | CASSLTRIDYEQYF
TRBJ2-7 | - | TRBV7-9 | - | TGTGCCAGCAGCTATTGGGGAGACGAGCAGTACTTC | CASSYWGDEQYF
TRBJ1-5 | few | TRBV7-9 | - | TGTGCCAGGAGCCAGGCCCGGCCCCAGCATTTT | CARSQARPQHF
TRBJ2-7 | few | TRBV6-5 | TRBD2 | TGTGCCAGCAAGAGCGGGGGCGTTTACGAGCAGTACTTC | CASKSGGVYEQYF
TRBJ1-4 | few | TRBV2 | - | TGTGCCACCTCACTTGGTCGACAAAAAGGCGAAAAACTGTTTTTT | CATSLGRQKGEKLFF
TRBJ2-7 | few | TRBV28 | - | TGTGCCAGCAGTTCCTTCGGGGAGATTGGCTACGAGCAGTACTTC | CASSSFGEIGYEQYF
TRBJ1-2 | - | TRBV2 | - | TGTGCCAGCAGTGAAGGGCGGCGTGGCTACACCTTC | CASSEGRRGYTF
TRBJ2-5 | few | TRBV25-1 | - | TGTGCCAGCAGTGATTTGACGGTTCAAGAGACCCAGTACTTC | CASSDLTVQETQYF
TRBJ2-3 | few | TRBV4-1 | - | TGCGCCAGCAGCCATTTACTAGCAGCAGATACGCAGTATTTT | CASSHLLAADTQYF
TRBJ2-7 | few | TRBV4-1 | - | TGCGCCAGCAGCCAACAGGAAATCTCCTACGAGCAGTACTTC | CASSQQEISYEQYF
TRBJ2-5 | - | TRBV6-1 | - | TGTGCCAGCAGAGGGGTCCCGGAGACCCAGTACTTC | CASRGVPETQYF
TRBJ2-3 | - | TRBV20-1 | - | TGCAGCGCTGGACGCGAGTCAACTGATACGCAGTATTTT | CSAGRESTDTQYF
TRBJ1-5 | many | TRBV4-3 | - | TGCGCCAGCAGCCAAGAACTCTCGGTTTCTAGCAATCAGCCCCAGCATTTT | CASSQELSVSSNQPQHF
TRBJ2-5 | - | TRBV3-1 | - | TGTGCCAGCAGCCATTTAGTGGTTTCAGAGACCCAGTACTTC | CASSHLVVSETQYF
TRBJ2-5 | - | TRBV5-6 | - | TGTGCCAGCAGCTTGGATGGACGGGGCGGCGAAGAGACCCAGTACTTC | CASSLDGRGGEETQYF
TRBJ2-4 | few | TRBV28 | - | TGTGCCAGCAGCTTATCAGCCCCGGGGGTAGCCAAAAACATTCAGTACTTC | CASSLSAPGVAKNIQYF
TRBJ1-1 | few | TRBV4-2 | - | TGTGCCAGCAGCCAAGATAGCGGGTTCTCTGAAGCTTTCTTT | CASSQDSGFSEAFF
TRBJ2-4 | few | TRBV5-5 | - | TGTGCCAGCAGCTTGGAAGGGACGGGCATTCAGTACTTC | CASSLEGTGIQYF
TRBJ2-7 | many | TRBV7-9 | - | TGTGCTAGCAGCTTAGGTGTCCTGTACGAGCAGTACTTC | CASSLGVLYEQYF
TRBJ2-7 | - | TRBV25-1 | - | TGTGCCAGCAGTGAGACCCGGGGGGGACAGGGAGCTTACGAGCAGTACTTC | CASSETRGGQGAYEQYF
TRBJ1-1 | - | TRBV24-1 | TRBD1 | TGTGCCACCAGTGACTCAGGGACAGGAGGACCCCAAGCTTTCTTT | CATSDSGTGGPQAFF
TRBJ2-7 | - | TRBV6-2/TRBV6-3 | TRBD2 | TGTGCCAGCAGGGTCTACGGGGGGTACGAGCAGTACTTC | CASRVYGGYEQYF
TRBJ2-4 | - | TRBV7-9 | TRBD1 | TGTGCCAGCAGCCACCGGGACAGGGCGGCCAAAAACATTCAGTACTTC | CASSHRDRAAKNIQYF
TRBJ2-4 | few | TRBV29-1 | - | TGCAGCGTTGAAGAAGGGGGGGGGCTTGAAAACATTCAGTACTTC | CSVEEGGGLENIQYF
TRBJ1-2 | - | TRBV7-2 | - | TGTGCCAGCAGCTTACTACCAGGACAGTCGAACTATGGCTACACCTTC | CASSLLPGQSNYGYTF
TRBJ2-1 | few | TRBV2 | - | TGTGCCAGCAGTGTAACACAAAGACAGTTCTTC | CASSVTQRQFF
TRBJ1-2 | - | TRBV12-3/TRBV12-4 | TRBD1 | TGTGCCAGCACTCGACAGGGATGGGCCCATGGCTACACCTTC | CASTRQGWAHGYTF
TRBJ2-5 | - | TRBV3-1 | - | TGTGCCAGCAGCCAAGCCTCCGGACGTCAAGAGACCCAGTACTTC | CASSQASGRQETQYF
TRBJ2-1 | - | TRBV7-3 | - | TGTGCCAGCAGCTCGTCTTCTAGCGCTCCCTACAATGAGCAGTTCTTC | CASSSSSSAPYNEQFF
TRBJ2-5 | - | TRBV9 | TRBD1 | TGTGCCAGCAGCCCATGGACAGGGGAAGAGACCCAGTACTTC | CASSPWTGEETQYF